This T cell receptor beta chain was sequenced in a study of shared T cell receptors in the human thymus. Per the germline V gene, CDR1 is LNHDA and CDR2 is SQIVND (reference sequence). The CDR3 has 13 amino acids. The ends were cut back, 5 bases at V and 0 bases at J, with 8 bases in the middle. Libraries were prepared by immunoSEQ multiplex PCR; TCRdb keeps only in-frame clonotypes and omits some of them. Altogether about 660,000 clones are present, around 87% being singletons, with the ten largest covering 0.0094%. These records were also assigned to another study, of human thymus T cells. That study adds: Donation was from healthy Finnish infants who were having corrective surgery that addressed congenital heart defects. Thymus specimens were resections from corrective heart surgery. Usage of V and J genes appeared biased in thymic and blood repertoires.

The sequencing input was thymocytes. The TCR sequence derives from a boy younger than two with a congenital heart defect. This sequence joins TRBV19 and TRBJ2-7; tentative D call: TRBD1 (6 bases). CDR3 sequence: CASSRDTSYEQYF. The CDR3 bases are TGTGCCAGTAGTCGGGACACCTCCTACGAGCAGTACTTC.